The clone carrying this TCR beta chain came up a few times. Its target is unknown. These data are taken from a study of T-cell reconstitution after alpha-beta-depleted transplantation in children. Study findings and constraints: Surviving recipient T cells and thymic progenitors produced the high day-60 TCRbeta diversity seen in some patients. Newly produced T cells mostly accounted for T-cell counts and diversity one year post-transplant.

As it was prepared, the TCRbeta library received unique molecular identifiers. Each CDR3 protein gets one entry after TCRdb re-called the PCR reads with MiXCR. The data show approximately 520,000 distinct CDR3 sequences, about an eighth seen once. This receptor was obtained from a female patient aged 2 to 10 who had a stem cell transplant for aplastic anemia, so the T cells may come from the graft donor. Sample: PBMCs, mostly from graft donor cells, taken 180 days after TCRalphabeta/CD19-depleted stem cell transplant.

For the CDR3, the DNA is TGTGCCTGGGGACAGGGGTCAACCATGAACACTGAAGCTTTCTTT. This encodes CAWGQGSTMNTEAFF. This chain connects TRBV30 to TRBJ1-1; 9 bases are shared with TRBD1. CDR1 GTSNPN and CDR2 SVGIG come from the germline V gene (reference sequence). Losses at the gene ends were 5 bases for V and 0 bases for J; bases not matched to a gene: 7. CDR3 length equals 15 residues.